This T cell receptor (beta chain) appears in the sequencing data of a study of beta chain features in type 1 diabetes. The germline V gene encodes CDR1 SGDLS and CDR2 YYNGEE. Unmatched junction bases numbered 4, after V lost 4 bases and J lost 4 bases. The CDR3 totals 15 residues. The study's findings and limits: Possible PCR preference for shorter templates applied equally to patients and controls. All four CD4+ subsets from Type 1 diabetes patients carried moderately but significantly shorter TCRB CDR3s.

Expressed TCRB transcripts were sequenced after all isolated RNA was converted to cDNA. The protocol was immunoSEQ multiplex PCR, while the TCRdb copy is restricted to in-frame clones and leaves out a portion. The data show 160,000 or so clones, around 9% seen once. A word on this clone: Its antigen is still unknown.

The sequencing input was central memory CD4+ T cells from blood. The V call is TRBV9, the J call TRBJ2-5; 13 bases are shared with TRBD2. The source of this sequence is a woman younger than 45 with type 1 diabetes. In DNA, the CDR3 is TGTGCCAGCAGCCTCGGACTAGCGGGAGTAGAGACCCAGTACTTC. It yields the protein CASSLGLAGVETQYF.